These 26 T cell receptor beta chains originate from one sample sequenced in a study of graft-versus-host responses after intestinal transplantation. Some clones are missing from TCRdb's copy, which holds only in-frame ones; the method was immunoSEQ multiplex PCR. The sample comprises about 130,000 clones, around 90% of which are singletons, and around 0.19% rests with the top ten. Antigens of these TCRs are unknown. Material: unstimulated CD4+ T cells sorted from spleen or lymph node cells, obtained before intestinal transplant. These receptors came from a human donor who received an intestinal transplant.

V gene TRBV6-1 combines with J gene TRBJ1-1; 11 nucleotides align to TRBD1. Germline V gives CDR1 MNHNS, CDR2 SASEGT. CDR3 length: 12 amino acids. With V trimmed by 4 bases and J by 11 bases, 3 bases remained unmatched. CDR3 in amino acids: CASSGGQGVAFF. CDR3 in DNA: TGTGCCAGCAGTGGGGGACAGGGGGTCGCTTTCTTT.

The chain joins TRBV2 to TRBJ2-7; 12 bases line up with TRBD2. CDR1 and CDR2 (germline): SNHLY, FYNNEI. The junction had 15 bases not matched to a gene; V was cut back by 0 bases and J by 3 bases. The CDR3 spans 20 residues. Here the CDR3 DNA reads TGTGCCAGCAGTGAAGCGCTTCGGGGACTAGCGGGCCAAGATATCTACGAGCAGTACTTC. Translated: CASSEALRGLAGQDIYEQYF.

V and J are TRBV4-1 and TRBJ2-7; possibly TRBD2 for D (6 bases). The ends were cut back, 4 bases at V and 4 bases at J, with 17 bases in the middle. The germline V gene has CDR1 MGHRA and CDR2 YSYEKL. The length of the CDR3 is 15 residues. The CDR3 protein is CASSPGPLGGYEQYF. DNA for the CDR3: TGCGCCAGCAGCCCCGGTCCCCTGGGGGGTTACGAGCAGTACTTC.

The V call is TRBV5-4, the J call TRBJ2-5, with TRBD1 matching over 7 bases. The ends lost 3 bases at V and 5 bases at J; junction bases unmatched: 10. The germline CDR1 and CDR2 sequences are SGHNT and YYREEE (reference sequence). The CDR3 runs 15 residues. The DNA of the CDR3 is TGTGCCAGCAGCTCCAACGTCAGGGGGATTGAGACCCAGTACTTC. Translation gives CASSSNVRGIETQYF.

This rearrangement joins TRBV5-6 to TRBJ2-1; a possible D gene is TRBD2 (6 bases). The CDR3 covers 16 residues. V lost 0 bases and J lost 5, with 15 bases in between. CDR1 and CDR2 from the germline V gene are SGHDT and YYEEEE. The CDR3 DNA is TGTGCCAGCAGCTTGGATCGGGGGACTCCCGACAATGAGCAGTTCTTC. This translates into CASSLDRGTPDNEQFF.

The chain combines TRBV13 with TRBJ2-5, with 7 bases that match TRBD1. J gave up 5 bases and V 0 bases, and 0 bases lay outside the gene matches. The V gene's germline CDR1 is PRHDT and CDR2 FYEKMQ (reference sequence). The CDR3 extends over 13 amino acids. The CDR3 spells CASSLGQGETQYF. DNA of the CDR3: TGTGCCAGCAGCTTAGGACAGGGGGAGACCCAGTACTTC.

The rearrangement joins TRBV20-1 to TRBJ2-7; D gene unclear. This CDR3 has 11 residues. Germline lookup yields CDR1 DFQATT and CDR2 SNEGSKA (reference sequence). V was cut by 1 base and J by 4 bases, with 5 bases left in between. CDR3 in DNA: TGCAGTGCTAGAGTGAATTACGAGCAGTACTTC. Protein: CSARVNYEQYF.

V usage is TRBV21-1 and J usage is TRBJ2-2; the DNA was not compared with TRBD2, the D call given in the table. TRBV21-1 is a recognized pseudogene. The CDR3 covers 16 residues. The CDR3 protein is CASSKRCGTGTGELFF. DNA for the CDR3: TGTGCCAGCAGCAAACGGTGCGGGACGGGCACCGGGGAGCTGTTTTTT.

The chain is built from TRBV5-8 and TRBJ2-7; 9 bases line up with TRBD1. V was pared by 5 bases and J by 2 bases, with 11 bases of the junction left unmatched. From germline, CDR1 is SGHTS and CDR2 YDEGEE. The CDR3 is made up of 16 amino acids. The CDR3 DNA reads as TGTGCCAGCAGTTCGGCAGAGAGACAGGGGGCCTACGAGCAGTACTTC. Translation: CASSSAERQGAYEQYF.

This rearrangement joins TRBV28 to TRBJ2-1; TRBD2 aligns across 7 bases. J lost 2 bases, V lost 6 bases, and 4 bases had no gene match. This CDR3 has 14 amino acids. Germline CDR1 and CDR2: MDHEN and SYDVKM. The CDR3 spells CASRPSGTYNEQFF. CDR3 in DNA: TGTGCCAGCAGACCTAGCGGAACCTACAATGAGCAGTTCTTC.

This chain links TRBV29-1 with TRBJ1-2; D is unresolved. V was pared by 0 bases and J by 4 bases, with 9 bases between. The CDR3 extends over 13 amino acids. Germline assignment: CDR1 SQVTM and CDR2 ANQGSEA. CDR3 loop: CSVEETVTYGYTF. The DNA of the CDR3 is TGCAGCGTTGAAGAAACGGTCACCTATGGCTACACCTTC. Based on the CDR3 plus reference TRBV29-1 and TRBJ1-2, the full variable domain is SAVISQKPSRDICQRGTSLTIQCQVDSQVTMMFWYRQQPGQSLTLIATANQGSEATYESGFVIDKFPISRPNLTFSTLTVSNMSPEDSSIYLCSVEETVTYGYTFGSGTRLTVV.

Remarks on this clone: The CDR3 does not end in the conserved phenylalanine or tryptophan, so this is likely a read error. This rearrangement joins TRBV10-3 to TRBJ2-4, with a weak D call TRBD2 (7 bases). CDR3 length: 18 residues. V shed 3 bases and J shed 0 bases, with 18 bases lying between them. CDR1 is ENHRY and CDR2 is SYGVKD in the germline V gene. The CDR3 protein is CAISDPLGGGGAKNIQYL. CDR3 coding DNA: TGTGCCATCAGTGACCCCCTGGGGGGAGGGGGAGCCAAAAACATTCAGTACCTC.

This clone was detected only once. This chain uses TRBV5-6 with TRBJ1-6, with unresolved D. Looked up from germline, CDR1 is SGHDT and CDR2 is YYEEEE. The CDR3 is made up of 16 amino acids. The germline V and J ends were trimmed by 4 bases and 4 bases, with 15 bases remaining between them. The CDR3, as DNA: TGTGCCAGCAGCGTGAGACTCAGTAGTTATAATTCACCCCTCCACTTT. It codes for CASSVRLSSYNSPLHF.

The chain has TRBV5-1 and TRBJ2-1, with TRBD2 matching over 7 bases. The V gene's germline CDR1 is SGHRS and CDR2 YFSETQ. The CDR3 covers 16 residues. The trim removed 0 bases at V and 2 bases at J, leaving 5 bases unmatched. The CDR3 DNA follows: TGCGCCAGCAGCTTGGTGGCGGGAGCAACCTACAATGAGCAGTTCTTC. Translated, it gives CASSLVAGATYNEQFF.

This chain connects TRBV4-3 to TRBJ2-3; 7 positions match TRBD2. V lost 1 base and J lost 5; bases outside the gene matches: 6. Germline CDR1 reads LGHNA; CDR2 reads YSLEER. The CDR3 runs to 15 residues. CDR3 residues: CASSQGGRAEDTQYF. The DNA for the CDR3 is TGCGCCAGCAGCCAAGGGGGGAGGGCCGAAGATACGCAGTATTTT.

The chain carries TRBV7-9 and TRBJ2-5; tentative D call: TRBD2 (5 bases). This CDR3 has 14 amino acids. V was pared by 3 bases and J by 2 bases, with 10 bases between. Looked up from germline, CDR1 is SEHNR and CDR2 is FQNEAQ (reference sequence). The CDR3 DNA sequence: TGTGCCAGCAGCTTCCCTGGGAGACAAGAGACCCAGTACTTC. Its protein product is CASSFPGRQETQYF.

The CDR3 loop reads CASSPGTAGETQYF. The CDR3 nucleotides read TGTGCCAGCAGCCCCGGGACCGCGGGGGAGACCCAGTACTTC. V and J are TRBV7-2 and TRBJ2-5, with D perhaps matching TRBD2 (6 bases). This CDR3 comprises 14 residues. Germline values: CDR1 SGHTA, CDR2 FQGNSA. Trimming left V 5 bases short and J 5 bases short, with 15 bases between.

This chain links TRBV15 with TRBJ2-2; TRBD2 matches 9 bases. This CDR3 comprises 16 residues. CDR1 LNHNV and CDR2 YYDKDF come from the germline V gene (reference sequence). Trimming cost V 7 bases and J 4 bases; bases outside gene matches: 10. Here the CDR3 reads CATTTPGLAITGELFF. The DNA for the CDR3 is TGTGCCACCACCACTCCGGGACTAGCAATCACCGGGGAGCTGTTTTTT. The full variable domain, its missing parts supplied by reference TRBV15 and TRBJ2-2, is DAMVIQNPRYQVTQFGKPVTLSCSQTLNHNVMYWYQQKSSQAPKLLFHYYDKDFNNEADTPDNFQSRRPNTSFCFLDIRSPGLGDTAMYLCATTTPGLAITGELFFGEGSRLTVL.

The V gene is TRBV30, the J gene TRBJ2-5; TRBD2 matches at 8 bases. The CDR3 totals 14 residues. V shed 0 bases, J shed 2 bases, and the junction held 2 bases outside the gene matches. CDR1 and CDR2 from the germline V gene are GTSNPN and SVGIG (reference sequence). The CDR3 region has the DNA TGTGCCTGGAGTGTGGGACTAGGACAAGAGACCCAGTACTTC. Translated, it gives CAWSVGLGQETQYF.

The chain joins TRBV10-1 to TRBJ2-1; D call uncertain. Trimming took 3 bases from V and 9 from J, leaving 15 bases between them. This CDR3 has 14 amino acids. Germline V gene lookup returns CDR1 WNHNN and CDR2 SYGVQD (reference sequence). The CDR3 nucleotides read TGCGCCAGCAGTGATGCGGATAGACGCGGTGAGCAGTTCTTC. Residues: CASSDADRRGEQFF.

The table lists this clone with a few counts. The V and J genes are TRBV28 and TRBJ2-5, with 14 bases aligning to TRBD2. Unmatched junction bases numbered 4, after V lost 5 bases and J lost 5 bases. The germline V gene encodes CDR1 MDHEN and CDR2 SYDVKM. The CDR3 spans 15 residues. The CDR3 nucleotides read TGTGCCAGCAGTCTAGGACTAGCGGGAGGCGAGACCCAGTACTTC. Translation gives CASSLGLAGGETQYF.

The chain employs TRBV5-4 and TRBJ1-1; TRBD1 agrees at 7 bases. CDR1 and CDR2 from the germline V gene are SGHNT and YYREEE (reference sequence). Trimming at V came to 5 bases and at J to 5 bases, leaving 12 bases not matched to a gene. The CDR3 consists of 15 residues. The CDR3 region is CASSPGTARGTEAFF. CDR3 nucleotides: TGTGCCAGCAGTCCCGGGACAGCAAGGGGGACTGAAGCTTTCTTT.

In its sample, this clone was seen once. The rearrangement links TRBV2 to TRBJ1-2; no reliable D call. There are 13 residues in the CDR3. V shed 3 bases and J shed 1 base, with 6 bases lying between them. Germline assignment: CDR1 SNHLY and CDR2 FYNNEI. CDR3 in DNA: TGTGCCAGCAGTGACGGCGGTAACTATGGCTACACCTTC. Translated: CASSDGGNYGYTF.

V is TRBV30 and J is TRBJ2-4; the match to TRBD1 covers 7 bases. This CDR3 comprises 17 residues. V lost 0 bases and J lost 7; bases outside the gene matches: 15. Germline V gives CDR1 GTSNPN, CDR2 SVGIG (reference sequence). The CDR3 nucleotides read TGTGCCTGGAGTGTACTAGTTTTCCGACAGGGTGAGAACATTCAGTACTTC. This encodes CAWSVLVFRQGENIQYF.

This clone is a singleton in its sample. The chain links TRBV2 to TRBJ2-2; 9 bases are a match to TRBD1. The germline CDR1 and CDR2 sequences are SNHLY and FYNNEI. With 3 bases clipped from V and 5 bases from J, the junction kept 7 bases outside the gene matches. The CDR3 extends over 16 amino acids. The CDR3 nucleotides read TGTGCCAGCAGTGAGAGGCCGACAGGGGGGACCGGGGAGCTGTTTTTT. Protein product: CASSERPTGGTGELFF.

CDR3 DNA sequence: TGTGCCAGCAGCGCACGGATGAACACTGAAGCTTTCTTT. This codes for CASSARMNTEAFF. This chain links TRBV7-3 with TRBJ1-1; the D is unclear. The V gene's germline CDR1 is SGHTA and CDR2 FQGTGA. V lost 5 bases, J lost 0 bases, and 7 bases lay in between. The CDR3 sequence is 13 residues long.